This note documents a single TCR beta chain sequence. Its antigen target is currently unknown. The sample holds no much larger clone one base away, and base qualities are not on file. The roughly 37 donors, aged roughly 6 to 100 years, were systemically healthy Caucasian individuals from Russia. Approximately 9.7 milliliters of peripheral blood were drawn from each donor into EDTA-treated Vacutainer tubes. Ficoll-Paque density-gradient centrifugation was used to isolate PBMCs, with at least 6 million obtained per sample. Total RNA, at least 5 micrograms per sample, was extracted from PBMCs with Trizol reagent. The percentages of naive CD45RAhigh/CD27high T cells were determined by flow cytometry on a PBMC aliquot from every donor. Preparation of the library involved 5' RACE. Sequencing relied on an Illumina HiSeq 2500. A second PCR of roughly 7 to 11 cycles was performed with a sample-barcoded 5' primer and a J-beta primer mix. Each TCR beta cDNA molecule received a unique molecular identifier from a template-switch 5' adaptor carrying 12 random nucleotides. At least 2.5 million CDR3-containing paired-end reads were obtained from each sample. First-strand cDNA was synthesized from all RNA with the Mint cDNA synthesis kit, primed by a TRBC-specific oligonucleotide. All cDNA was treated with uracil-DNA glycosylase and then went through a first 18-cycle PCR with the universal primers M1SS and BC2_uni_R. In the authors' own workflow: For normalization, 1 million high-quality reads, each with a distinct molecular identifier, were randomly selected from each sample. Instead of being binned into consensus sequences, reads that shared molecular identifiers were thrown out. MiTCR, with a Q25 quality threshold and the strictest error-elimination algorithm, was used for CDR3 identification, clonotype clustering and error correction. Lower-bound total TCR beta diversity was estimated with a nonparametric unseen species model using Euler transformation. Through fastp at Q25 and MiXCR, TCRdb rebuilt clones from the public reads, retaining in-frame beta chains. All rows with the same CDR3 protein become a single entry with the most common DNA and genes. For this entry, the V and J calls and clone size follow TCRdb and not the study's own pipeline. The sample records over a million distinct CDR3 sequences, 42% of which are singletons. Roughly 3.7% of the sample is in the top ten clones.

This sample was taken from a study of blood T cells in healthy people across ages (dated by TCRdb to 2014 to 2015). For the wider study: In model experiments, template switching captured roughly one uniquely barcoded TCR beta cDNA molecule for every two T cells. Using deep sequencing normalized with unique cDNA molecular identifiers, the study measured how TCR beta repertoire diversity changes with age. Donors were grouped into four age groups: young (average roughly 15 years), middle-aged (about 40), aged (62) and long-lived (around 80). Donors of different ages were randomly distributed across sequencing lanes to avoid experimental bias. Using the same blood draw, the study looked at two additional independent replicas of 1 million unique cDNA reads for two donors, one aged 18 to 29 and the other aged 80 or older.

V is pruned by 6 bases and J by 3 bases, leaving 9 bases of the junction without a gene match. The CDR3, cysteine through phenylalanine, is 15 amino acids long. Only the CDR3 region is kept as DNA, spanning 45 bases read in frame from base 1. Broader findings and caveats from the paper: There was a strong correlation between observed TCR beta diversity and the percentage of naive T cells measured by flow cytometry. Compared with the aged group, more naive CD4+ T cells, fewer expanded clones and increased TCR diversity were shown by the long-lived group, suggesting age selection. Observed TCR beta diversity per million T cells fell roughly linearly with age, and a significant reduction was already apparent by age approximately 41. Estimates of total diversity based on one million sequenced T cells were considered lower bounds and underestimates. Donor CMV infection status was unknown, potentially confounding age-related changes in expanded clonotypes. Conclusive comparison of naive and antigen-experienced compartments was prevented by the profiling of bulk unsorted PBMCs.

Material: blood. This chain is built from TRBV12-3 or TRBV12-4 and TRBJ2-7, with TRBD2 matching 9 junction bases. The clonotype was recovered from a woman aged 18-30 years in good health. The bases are TGTGCCAGCAGCCTTAGCGGGAGTCCTATCTACGAGCAGTACTTC. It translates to CASSLSGSPIYEQYF.